Listed here is a single TCR beta chain. The length of the CDR3 is 11 residues. Germline V gives CDR1 SGDLS, CDR2 YYNGEE. The V end lost 4 bases, the J end lost 10 bases, and 9 bases lay between the germline ends. Naive CD8 cells lacked CD45RO and underwent positive selection for CCR7, leaving out terminally differentiated effector memory CD45RA+ cells. The record originates from a study of shared clonotypes between healthy human individuals. Clones were read by immunoSEQ multiplex PCR, and TCRdb kept only the in-frame ones, dropping some. The sample consists of about 2.1 million clones, roughly 91% of them appearing once.

The sample taken for sequencing was naive CD8+ T cells from PBMCs. This sequence was found in a man aged 18 to 35 in good health. Some clones in this sample may be carry-over from other donors' samples. The rearrangement uses TRBV9 and TRBJ2-1, with D possibly being TRBD2 (5 bases). CDR3 sequence: CASSLTGEQFF. Written as DNA, the CDR3 is TGTGCCAGCAGCCTCACGGGGGAGCAGTTCTTC.